This TCR beta chain is drawn from a study of beta chain features in type 1 diabetes (dated by TCRdb to 2016 to 2019). Concerning the study at large: Mean age, gender distribution, total cell number and subset yield did not differ between patients and healthy donors. A total of roughly 100 million sorted cells were examined across all samples, and a strong correlation was observed between cell number per subset and RNA yield. The study compared TCRB repertoires of sorted circulating CD4+ T cell subsets between recently diagnosed type 1 diabetes patients and matched healthy donors. Whereas all 30 or so donors provided naive and central memory subsets, regulatory and stem cell-like memory subsets were isolated from just 8 patients and about 8 healthy donors.

What the research found in general, with its limitations: The naive, central memory and regulatory TCRB repertoires appeared to resemble one another more closely among patients than among healthy donors. PCR may preferentially amplify shorter templates, but because patient and control samples were amplified and corrected together, any resulting skew would affect both groups equally. Type 1 diabetes patients showed a moderate but significant shortening of TCRB CDR3 length in all four CD4+ subsets. At VDJ recombination sites, type 1 diabetes patients had fewer insertions and more deleted nucleotides, which implies abnormalities in thymic rearrangement. Because small numbers of individuals were included in the HLA sub-analyses, any influence of HLA type on TCRB rearrangement was left unresolved. Because cDNA was sequenced instead of genomic DNA, activated cells with high expression could be over-represented, although the groups did not differ in activation or CD3 levels.

To note about this clone: What this receptor recognizes is not known. It has no much larger one-base neighbor in the sample; base qualities were not kept.

Each donor gave one peripheral blood draw, approximately 120 mL on average, collected into heparinised tubes. Using a panel that included CD45RO, CCR7, CD25, CD127, CD95 and CD27, naive, central memory, regulatory and stem cell-like memory CD4+ T cells were sorted on a BD FACSAria II. Purity was above 98% for every sorted population. Right away, PBMCs were isolated by Lymphoprep density gradient centrifugation and were stained directly, with no culture step. So that batch effects would be minimized, each experiment stained and sorted samples in pairs, pairing one healthy donor with one patient. V loses 6 bases of germline sequence and J loses 4 bases, and the interval between the two ends is 11 bases. The CDR3 measures 13 amino acids from cysteine to phenylalanine. Only the CDR3 region is kept as DNA, spanning 39 bases read in frame from base 1. From a lookup of the germline V gene, CDR1 and CDR2 are SNHLY and FYNNEI.

The entire amount of isolated RNA was reverse transcribed using the High Capacity cDNA Reverse Transcription Kit, so the sequenced TCRB transcripts were expressed ones. Deep immunoSEQ sequencing was applied to naive, central memory and regulatory T cell samples, giving an average of roughly 3.5 million total reads per sample. Sorted cells were lysed in RLT buffer, and RNA was extracted using DNase-treated RNeasy Micro or Mini kits according to cell number. To prevent cross-contamination, every cell subset was processed on its own, while patient and healthy donor samples were processed together. The immunoSEQ multiplex PCR was used to amplify TCRB sequences from cDNA, yielding 87-bp fragments that span the CDR3 region. The amplicons were sequenced using the Illumina HiSeq platform. On the study's bioinformatics: PCR bias was corrected computationally using synthetic template baselines, and reads within Hamming distance 2 were collapsed, with unmergeable singletons discarded. Reads were aligned to IMGT to assign V, D and J genes, CDR3 length, and insertions or deletions at six rearrangement sites. Clonotype counts were normalized to sorted cell number within each subset before computing true diversity and Gini coefficients with the tcR R package. Repertoire sharing was quantified using the overlap coefficient calculated on TCRB nucleotide sequences. Out-of-frame TCRB sequences from naive cells were analyzed to stand in for the pre-selection repertoire. TCRdb provides this immuneACCESS table in a form limited to in-frame rearrangements. Some clones are lacking; in checked studies, under half of them reflect an unresolved V gene, and why the rest are absent is not known. For V, J and clone size, that table is used; D and trimming come from the DNA. This sample is represented by 680,000 or so clones; roughly 13% of them were singletons. The ten largest clones represent roughly 0.022% of the sample.

Recombination connected TRBV2 to TRBJ2-3; the D gene assignment is ambiguous. The sequence came from a man younger than 35 with type 1 diabetes. Sequenced sample: naive CD4+ T cells from blood. This specimen's cell subset or site label, per the study, means: true naive CD4+ T cells. In nucleotides, the sequence is TGTGCCAGCAGCAGTACGTGGGCAGATACGCAGTATTTT. It specifies CASSSTWADTQYF.